This TCR beta chain is drawn from a study of CD8+ T cells in alopecia areata (dated by TCRdb to the late 2010s). Concerning the study at large: Treated patients were enrolled in an open-label pilot trial of oral tofacitinib at 5 to 10 mg twice daily for moderate-to-severe alopecia areata. Patients received tofacitinib for 6 to 18 months and were then followed off drug for 6 months to check for delayed response and recurrence. For the treated patients, the SALT score, which quantifies what percentage of scalp surface area is affected, served as the measure of disease severity. High-throughput TCRbeta sequencing was used to examine T cell clonal expansion in alopecia areata in both the C3H/HeJ mouse model and human patients. Human TCRbeta sequencing covered scalp tissue and sorted CD4+ and CD8+ peripheral blood T cells from patchy and totalis/universalis alopecia areata patients and healthy controls. Biopsies were taken from tofacitinib-treated patients at baseline and again at 4 and 24 weeks into treatment, and several of those patients also had a later scalp biopsy. Scalp clonality was compared among normal scalp (n=4), patchy alopecia areata scalp (n=8), and alopecia totalis/universalis scalp (n=8). RNA came from the PAXgene miRNA kit for fixed scalp, the miRNeasy kit for PBMCs, and the RNeasy kit for mouse skin. Amplification of TCRbeta CDR3 regions was done by immunoSEQ multiplex PCR using 35 Vbeta forward primers and 13 Jbeta reverse primers. Overall results and qualifications from the work: Lesional scalp, especially in alopecia totalis/universalis, showed higher clonality and more expanded CD8+ clones than normal scalp, suggesting antigenic drive. Resident alphabeta T cells in normal human skin are also sequenced, complicating scalp TCR repertoire analysis, unlike mouse skin dominated by gammadelta T cells. During tofacitinib treatment, many expanded lesional clones remained in scalp and blood, and this persistence may partly explain relapse after treatment is stopped. Tofacitinib significantly decreased scalp clonality and the number of expanded CD8+ clones among the top 100 scalp clones. Because the treated cohort was small and included a single nonresponder, larger studies are needed to assess links between baseline CD8+ expansion and response. Shared TCR sequences between patients were less evident than in mice, which may be partly attributable to HLA diversity in the patient population.

The time point label, as the study defines it: four to five weeks on oral tofacitinib. Explained via the paper, the treatment or condition label denotes: oral pan-JAK inhibitor, 5-10 mg twice daily. Peripheral blood and lesional scalp punch biopsies were obtained from patients with alopecia areata. After PBMCs were isolated by density centrifugation and stained for CD3, CD4 and CD8, a FACSAria was used to sort CD4+ and CD8+ T cells. Note on this clone: Its antigen is unknown. Per-nucleotide qualities are absent, and no much larger clonotype sits a single base away.

CDR1 and CDR2 are drawn from the germline V gene: SGHDT, YYEEEE. Including the terminal cysteine and phenylalanine, the CDR3 comprises 14 residues. Only the CDR3 portion is preserved as DNA: 42 bases, with reading frame beginning at the first base. V is pared back by 2 bases and J by 1 base, with 7 bases lying between the germline termini. Library preparation employed the immunoSEQ multiplex PCR assay. RNA was extracted from all samples and reverse transcribed into cDNA, which served as template for TCR sequencing. First-strand cDNA was synthesized with SuperScript III using a 2:1 mix of oligo-dT and random hexamers. A synthetic immune receptor repertoire was used to assess amplification bias, and residual bias was removed computationally. The study's own analysis went as follows. Raw reads were preprocessed to remove errors, and CDR3 was defined by IMGT conventions from the conserved cysteine to phenylalanine. Clonality was computed by normalizing Shannon entropy by log2 of the number of productive unique TCRs and subtracting the result from 1. Scalp TCRbeta sequences were cross-referenced with sorted blood CD4 and CD8 repertoires so that the CD4 or CD8 identity of scalp clones could be inferred. TCRdb's version of the immuneACCESS table is confined to in-frame rearrangements and falls short of the full clone set. An unresolved V gene accounts for under half of the shortfall where checked; the remainder is of unknown origin. V, J and clone size are those of that table, while D and trimming were read from the DNA. This sample lists more than 130,000 clones; around 82% were detected once. Around 25% of the sample lies in the top ten.

The receptor's source is a human donor with alopecia areata. The sample was CD8+ T cells sorted from blood, taken at week 4, from a patient treated with tofacitinib. The sequence joins TRBV5-6 to TRBJ1-5; the D gene is unclear. CDR3 region: CASSFWYSNQPQHF. The sequenced DNA is TGTGCCAGCAGCTTTTGGTACAGCAATCAGCCCCAGCATTTT.